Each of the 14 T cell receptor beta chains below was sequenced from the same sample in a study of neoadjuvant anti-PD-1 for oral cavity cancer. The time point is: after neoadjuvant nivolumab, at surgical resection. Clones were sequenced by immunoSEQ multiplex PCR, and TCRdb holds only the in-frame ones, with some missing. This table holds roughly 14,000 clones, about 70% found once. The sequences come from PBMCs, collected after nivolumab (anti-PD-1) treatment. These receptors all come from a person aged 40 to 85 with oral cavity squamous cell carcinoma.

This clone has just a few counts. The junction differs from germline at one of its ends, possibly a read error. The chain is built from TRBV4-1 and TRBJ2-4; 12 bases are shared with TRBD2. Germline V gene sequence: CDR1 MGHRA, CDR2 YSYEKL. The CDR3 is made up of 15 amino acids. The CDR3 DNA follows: TGCGCCAGCAGCCCAGGTAGAGGGACTAGCGGGCCTTTGGCCTTC. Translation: CASSPGRGTSGPLAF.

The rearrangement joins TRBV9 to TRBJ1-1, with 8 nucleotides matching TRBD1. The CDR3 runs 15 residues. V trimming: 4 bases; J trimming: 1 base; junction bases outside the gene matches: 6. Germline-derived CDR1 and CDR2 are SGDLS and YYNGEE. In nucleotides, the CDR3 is TGTGCCAGCAGCAGAAGGGGACAGGCGAACACTGAAGCTTTCTTT. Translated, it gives CASSRRGQANTEAFF.

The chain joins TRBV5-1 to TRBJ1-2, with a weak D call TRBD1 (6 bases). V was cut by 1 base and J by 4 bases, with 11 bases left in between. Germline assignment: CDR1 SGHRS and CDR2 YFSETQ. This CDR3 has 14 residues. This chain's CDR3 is CASSLQQGGYGYTF. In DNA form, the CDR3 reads TGCGCCAGCAGCTTGCAACAGGGCGGCTATGGCTACACCTTC.

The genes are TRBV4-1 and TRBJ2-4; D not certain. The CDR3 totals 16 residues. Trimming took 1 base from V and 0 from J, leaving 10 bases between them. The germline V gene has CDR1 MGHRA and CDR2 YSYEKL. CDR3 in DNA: TGCGCCAGCAGCCAAGTTACGACCTTAGCCAAAAACATTCAGTACTTC. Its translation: CASSQVTTLAKNIQYF.

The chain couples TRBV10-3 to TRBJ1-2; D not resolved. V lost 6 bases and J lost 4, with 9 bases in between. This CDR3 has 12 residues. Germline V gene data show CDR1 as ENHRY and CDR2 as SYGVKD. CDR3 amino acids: CAIRDHLYGYTF. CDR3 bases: TGTGCCATCAGGGATCACCTCTATGGCTACACCTTC.

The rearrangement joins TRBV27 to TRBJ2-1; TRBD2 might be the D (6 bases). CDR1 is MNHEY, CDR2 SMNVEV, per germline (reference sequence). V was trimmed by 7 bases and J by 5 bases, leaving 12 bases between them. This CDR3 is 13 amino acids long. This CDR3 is CASTVTGDNEQFF. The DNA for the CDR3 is TGTGCCAGCACCGTAACGGGGGACAATGAGCAGTTCTTC.

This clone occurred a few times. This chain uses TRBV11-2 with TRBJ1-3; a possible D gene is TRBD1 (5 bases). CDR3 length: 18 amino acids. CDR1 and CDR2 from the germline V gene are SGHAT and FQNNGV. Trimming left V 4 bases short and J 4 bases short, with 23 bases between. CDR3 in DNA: TGTGCCAGCAGCTCGCAACCGACAGTAGGGAAGCGAGGAAACACCATATATTTT. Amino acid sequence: CASSSQPTVGKRGNTIYF.

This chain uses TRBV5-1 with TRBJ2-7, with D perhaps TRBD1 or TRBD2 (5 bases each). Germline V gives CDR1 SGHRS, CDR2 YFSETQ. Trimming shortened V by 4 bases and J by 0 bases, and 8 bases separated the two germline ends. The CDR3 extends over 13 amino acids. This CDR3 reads CASSEGSSYEQYF. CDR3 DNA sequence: TGCGCCAGCAGCGAGGGGAGCTCCTACGAGCAGTACTTC.

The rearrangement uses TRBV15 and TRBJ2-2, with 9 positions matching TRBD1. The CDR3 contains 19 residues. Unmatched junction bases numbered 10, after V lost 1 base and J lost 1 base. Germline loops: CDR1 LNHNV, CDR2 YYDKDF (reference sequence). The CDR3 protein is CATSRAPPGTGMNTGELFF. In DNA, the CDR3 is TGTGCCACCAGCAGAGCGCCCCCCGGGACAGGGATGAACACCGGGGAGCTGTTTTTT.

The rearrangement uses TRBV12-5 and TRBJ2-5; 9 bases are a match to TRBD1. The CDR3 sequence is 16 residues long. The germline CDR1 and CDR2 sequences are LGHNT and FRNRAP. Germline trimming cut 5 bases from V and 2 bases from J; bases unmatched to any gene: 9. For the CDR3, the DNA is TGTGCTAGTGGTACCGGACAGGGGACTCAACAAGAGACCCAGTACTTC. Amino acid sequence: CASGTGQGTQQETQYF.

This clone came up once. This chain's CDR3 is CASSLAGVLSYPTSGNTIYF. The CDR3 bases are TGTGCCAGCAGCTTAGCGGGTGTGCTCTCCTACCCCACCTCTGGAAACACCATATATTTT. The V gene is TRBV7-4, the J gene TRBJ1-3; the D is unclear. The V gene lost 0 bases and the J gene lost 0 bases, with 21 bases spanning the gap. Germline V CDR1 and CDR2: SGHVT, SQSDAQ. The length of the CDR3 is 20 residues.

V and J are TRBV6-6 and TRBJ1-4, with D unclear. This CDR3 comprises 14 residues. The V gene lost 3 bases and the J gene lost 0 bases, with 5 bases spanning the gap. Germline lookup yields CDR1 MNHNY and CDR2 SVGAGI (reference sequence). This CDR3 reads CASSYQATNEKLFF. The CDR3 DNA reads TGTGCCAGCAGTTATCAGGCAACTAATGAAAAACTGTTTTTT.

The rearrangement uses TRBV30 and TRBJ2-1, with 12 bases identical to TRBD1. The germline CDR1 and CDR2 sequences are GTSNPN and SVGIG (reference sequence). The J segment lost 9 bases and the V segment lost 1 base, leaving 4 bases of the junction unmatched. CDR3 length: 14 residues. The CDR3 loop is CAWSAGTGGVEQFF. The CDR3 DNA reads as TGTGCCTGGAGTGCGGGGACAGGGGGCGTTGAGCAGTTCTTC.

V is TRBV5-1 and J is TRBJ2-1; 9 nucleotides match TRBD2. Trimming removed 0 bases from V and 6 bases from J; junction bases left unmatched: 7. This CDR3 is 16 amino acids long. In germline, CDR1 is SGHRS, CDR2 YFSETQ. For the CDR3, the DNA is TGCGCCAGCAGCTTGGCCCCAGCGGGGGGTTCCAATGAGCAGTTCTTC. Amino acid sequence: CASSLAPAGGSNEQFF. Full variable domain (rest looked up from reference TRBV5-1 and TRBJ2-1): KAGVTQTPRYLIKTRGQQVTLSCSPISGHRSVSWYQQTPGQGLQFLFEYFSETQRNKGNFPGRFSGRQFSNSRSEMNVSTLELGDSALYLCASSLAPAGGSNEQFFGPGTRLTVL.